The clone carrying this T cell receptor beta chain was observed many times. The data are from a study of regulatory T cells in long-lasting Graves disease. This CDR3 contains 14 residues. Germline CDR1 reads MDHEN; CDR2 reads SYDVKM. The V and J ends lost 2 bases and 8 bases, in that order; junction bases with no gene match: 4. Stated time point: newly diagnosed GD, antithyroid drugs for less than 3 months. RNA extracted from PBMCs served as the sequencing template. For TCR beta, libraries came from iRepertoire HTBI primers and Arm-PCR of CDR3 regions. TCRdb reprocessed the multiplex PCR reads via MiXCR and lists one record per CDR3 protein. The sample has approximately 560,000 distinct CDR3 sequences, more than 15% seen once. Another study also made use of these data, one on T cells in Graves' hyperthyroidism and ophthalmopathy.

The rearrangement uses TRBV28 and TRBJ1-4, with 8 bases fitting TRBD1. Sequencing was performed on peripheral blood mononuclear cells (PBMCs), taken at new diagnosis, from a patient treated with antithyroid drugs. This clonotype was obtained from a man between 18 and 29 years old with Graves disease. The CDR3, as DNA: TGTGCCAGCAGTTTAGACAGGGGAGACGAAAAACTGTTTTTT. Residues: CASSLDRGDEKLFF.